Reported below is one T cell receptor beta chain. Its specificity is unknown. The record originates from a study of cytotoxic CD8 clonotypes in ibrutinib-treated CLL. About the study: Response specimens were obtained following a median treatment duration of roughly 11 months, with a range of 6 to 36.

Trimming shortened V by 6 bases and J by 3 bases, and 11 bases separated the two germline ends. This CDR3 contains 13 residues. Germline V gene sequence: CDR1 MNHEY, CDR2 SMNVEV (reference sequence). Study-wide points: Clonality was elevated at ibrutinib response and had returned toward baseline at progression.

The assay was immunoSEQ multiplex PCR, and TCRdb's table has in-frame clones only and misses some. The table shows tens of thousands of clones, with about two thirds occurring only once. The sequencing here drew on PBMCs, taken after 12 months of ibrutinib treatment. The source of this sequence is a human donor with chronic lymphocytic leukemia. This chain uses TRBV27 with TRBJ1-1; D is undetermined. The CDR3 nucleotides read TGTGCCAGCAGGCCGGCGGCGGACACTGAAGCTTTCTTT. This codes for CASRPAADTEAFF.